This entry is about one TCR beta chain. There were TCR beta CDR3 regions amplified from RNA transcripts. The HTBI primer set drove a first-round RT-PCR of the TCR CDR3. TCRdb reprocessed the multiplex PCR reads via MiXCR and lists one record per CDR3 protein. The table has around 300,000 distinct CDR3 sequences, roughly 20% seen once. The CDR3 is 14 amino acids. The V gene lost 6 bases and the J gene lost 7 bases, with 16 bases spanning the gap. This entry comes from a study of T cells in Graves' hyperthyroidism and ophthalmopathy. Criteria for exclusion of patients were uncontrolled infection, other autoimmune disease, pregnancy or lactation.

V gene TRBV12-3 or TRBV12-4 combines with J gene TRBJ2-1; maybe TRBD1 (5 bases). This TCR was sampled from a man aged 50 to 60 with Graves' ophthalmopathy. Material for sequencing was blood. The CDR3: CASRDPAGWNEQFF. The CDR3 nucleotides are TGTGCCAGCAGAGATCCGGCAGGGTGGAATGAGCAGTTCTTC.